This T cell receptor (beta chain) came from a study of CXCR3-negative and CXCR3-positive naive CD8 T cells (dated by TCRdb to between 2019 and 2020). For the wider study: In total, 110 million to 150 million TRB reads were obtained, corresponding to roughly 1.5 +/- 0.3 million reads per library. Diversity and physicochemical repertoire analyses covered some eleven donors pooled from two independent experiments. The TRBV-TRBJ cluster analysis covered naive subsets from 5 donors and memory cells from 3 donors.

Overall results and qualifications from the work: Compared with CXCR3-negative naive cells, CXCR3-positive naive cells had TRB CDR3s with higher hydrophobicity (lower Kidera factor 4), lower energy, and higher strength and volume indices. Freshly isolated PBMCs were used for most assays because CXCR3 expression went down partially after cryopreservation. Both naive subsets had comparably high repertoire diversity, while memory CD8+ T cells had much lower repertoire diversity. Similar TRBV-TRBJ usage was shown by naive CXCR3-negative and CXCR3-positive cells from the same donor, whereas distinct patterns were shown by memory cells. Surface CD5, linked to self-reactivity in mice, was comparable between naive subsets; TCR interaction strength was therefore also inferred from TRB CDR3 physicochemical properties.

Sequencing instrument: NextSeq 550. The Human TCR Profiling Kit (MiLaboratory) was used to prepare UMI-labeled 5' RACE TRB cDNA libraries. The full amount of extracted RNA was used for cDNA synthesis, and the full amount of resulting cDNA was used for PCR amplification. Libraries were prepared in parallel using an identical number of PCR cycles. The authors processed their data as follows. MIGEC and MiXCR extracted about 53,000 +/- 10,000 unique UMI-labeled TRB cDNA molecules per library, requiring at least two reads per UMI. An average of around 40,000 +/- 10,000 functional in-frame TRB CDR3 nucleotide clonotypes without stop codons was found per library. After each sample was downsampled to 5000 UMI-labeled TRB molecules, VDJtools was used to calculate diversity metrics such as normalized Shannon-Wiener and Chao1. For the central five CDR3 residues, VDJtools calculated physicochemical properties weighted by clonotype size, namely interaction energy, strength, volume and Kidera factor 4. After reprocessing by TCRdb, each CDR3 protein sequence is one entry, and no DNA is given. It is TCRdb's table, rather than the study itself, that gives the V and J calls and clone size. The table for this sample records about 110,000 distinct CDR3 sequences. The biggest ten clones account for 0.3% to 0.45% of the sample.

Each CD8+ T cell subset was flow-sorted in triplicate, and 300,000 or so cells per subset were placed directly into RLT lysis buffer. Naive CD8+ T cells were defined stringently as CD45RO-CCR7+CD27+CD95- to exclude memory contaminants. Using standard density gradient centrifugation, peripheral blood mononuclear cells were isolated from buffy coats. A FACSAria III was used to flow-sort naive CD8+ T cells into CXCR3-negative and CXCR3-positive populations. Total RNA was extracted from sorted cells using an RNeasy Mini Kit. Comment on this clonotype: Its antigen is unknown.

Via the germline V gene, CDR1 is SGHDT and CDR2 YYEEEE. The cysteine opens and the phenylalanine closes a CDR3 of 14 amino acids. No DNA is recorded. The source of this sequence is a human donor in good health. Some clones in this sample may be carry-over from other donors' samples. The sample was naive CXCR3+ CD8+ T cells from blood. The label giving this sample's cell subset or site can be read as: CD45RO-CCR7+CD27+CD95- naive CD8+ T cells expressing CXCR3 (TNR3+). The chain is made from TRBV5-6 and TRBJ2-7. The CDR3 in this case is CASSLAPGHSEQYF.